The present TCR beta chain was sequenced within a study of shared T cell receptors in the human thymus. Sequencing used immunoSEQ multiplex PCR; TCRdb keeps in-frame clones, though not all of them. The profile shows 700,000 to 750,000 clones, over 75% of them singletons. CDR3 size: 15 residues. These same records also appear under a second study, on human thymus T cells. As that report states: Donation came from healthy Finnish infants having corrective surgery for congenital heart defects. Among unrelated individuals, related research reported thymic repertoires that overlapped highly.

Sequenced material: thymocytes. V gene TRBV21-1 combines with J gene TRBJ2-7; the table's D call TRBD2 went unverified against the DNA. TRBV21-1 represents a pseudogene. The TCR comes from a girl in the first two years of life with a congenital heart defect. CDR3 residues: CASPRRNPRPDEQYF. CDR3 bases: TGTGCCAGCCCCAGGAGGAATCCCCGACCCGACGAGCAGTACTTC.